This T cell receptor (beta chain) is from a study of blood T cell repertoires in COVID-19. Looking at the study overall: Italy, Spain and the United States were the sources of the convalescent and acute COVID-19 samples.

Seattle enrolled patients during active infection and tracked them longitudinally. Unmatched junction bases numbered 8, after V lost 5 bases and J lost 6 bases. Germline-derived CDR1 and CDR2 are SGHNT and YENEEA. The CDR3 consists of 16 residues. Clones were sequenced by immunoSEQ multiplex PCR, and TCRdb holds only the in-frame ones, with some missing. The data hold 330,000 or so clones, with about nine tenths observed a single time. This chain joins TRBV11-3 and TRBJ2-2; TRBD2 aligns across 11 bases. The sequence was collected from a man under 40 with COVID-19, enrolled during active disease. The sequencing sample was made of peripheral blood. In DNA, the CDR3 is TGTGCCAGCAGCAGCGGACTAGCGGGTCCCGCCGGGGAGCTGTTTTTT. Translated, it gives CASSSGLAGPAGELFF.